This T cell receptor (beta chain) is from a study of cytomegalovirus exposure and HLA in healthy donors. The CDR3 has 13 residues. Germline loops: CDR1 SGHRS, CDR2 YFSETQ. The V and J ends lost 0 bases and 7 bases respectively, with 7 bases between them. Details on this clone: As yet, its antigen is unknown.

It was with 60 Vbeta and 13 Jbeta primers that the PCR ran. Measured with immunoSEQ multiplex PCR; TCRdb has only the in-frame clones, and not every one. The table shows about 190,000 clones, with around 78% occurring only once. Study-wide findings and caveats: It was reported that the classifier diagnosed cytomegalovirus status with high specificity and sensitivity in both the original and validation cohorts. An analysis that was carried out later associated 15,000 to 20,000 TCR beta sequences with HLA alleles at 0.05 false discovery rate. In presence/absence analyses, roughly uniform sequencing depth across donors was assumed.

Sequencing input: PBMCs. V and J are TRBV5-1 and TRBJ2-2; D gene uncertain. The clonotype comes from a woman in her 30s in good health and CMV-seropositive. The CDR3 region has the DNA TGCGCCAGCAGCTTGGTCGTAGACGGGGAGCTGTTTTTT. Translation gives CASSLVVDGELFF.